What follows are 4 T cell receptor beta chains derived from one specimen sequenced in a study of OX40 agonist ivuxolimab in advanced cancers. Only in-frame clones appear in the TCRdb table, and some are missing; sequencing was by immunoSEQ multiplex PCR. Among about 81,000 clones listed, around 90% were seen once. The starting material was CD4+ or CD8+ T cells sorted from blood, obtained in a trial of the OX40 agonist ivuxolimab. The source of these receptors is an adult with an advanced solid tumor such as melanoma, head and neck, liver or kidney cancer.

This chain joins TRBV15 and TRBJ2-5; a possible D gene is TRBD1 (6 bases). The V end was cut by 5 bases, the J end by 7 bases, with 17 bases between. Per germline, CDR1 LNHNV and CDR2 YYDKDF (reference sequence). The CDR3 has 14 residues. The CDR3 sequence: CATSGTGPEGTQYF. The CDR3 bases are TGTGCCACCAGCGGCACAGGGCCAGAGGGGACCCAGTACTTC.

V is TRBV11-2 and J is TRBJ1-2; D is unclear. Germline CDR1 is SGHAT and CDR2 is FQNNGV. There are 15 residues in the CDR3. The ends were cut back, 5 bases at V and 7 bases at J, with 20 bases in the middle. DNA of the CDR3: TGTGCCAGCAGCCCTACGGGCGCCTTCCCCTCTGGCTACACCTTC. It yields the protein CASSPTGAFPSGYTF.

This chain joins TRBV7-3 and TRBJ2-7; no firm D call. This CDR3 spans 13 amino acids. CDR1 SGHTA and CDR2 FQGTGA come from the germline V gene. The V end was cut by 2 bases, the J end by 3 bases, with 8 bases between. The CDR3 protein is CASSLAPNYEQYF. The CDR3 DNA reads as TGTGCCAGCAGCTTAGCCCCGAACTACGAGCAGTACTTC.

The chain links TRBV2 to TRBJ2-5, with D tentatively TRBD2 (7 bases). This CDR3 has 17 residues. The germline V gene encodes CDR1 SNHLY and CDR2 FYNNEI. The V end was cut by 7 bases, the J end by 1 base, with 22 bases between. The CDR3 spells CASTQGLVGAAQETQYF. The CDR3 bases are TGTGCCAGCACCCAAGGACTAGTGGGGGCCGCCCAAGAGACCCAGTACTTC. Using reference TRBV2 and TRBJ2-5 for the parts outside the CDR3, the full variable domain is EPEVTQTPSHQVTQMGQEVILRCVPISNHLYFYWYRQILGQKVEFLVSFYNNEISEKSEIFDDQFSVERPDGSNFTLKIRSTKLEDSAMYFCASTQGLVGAAQETQYFGPGTRLLVL.